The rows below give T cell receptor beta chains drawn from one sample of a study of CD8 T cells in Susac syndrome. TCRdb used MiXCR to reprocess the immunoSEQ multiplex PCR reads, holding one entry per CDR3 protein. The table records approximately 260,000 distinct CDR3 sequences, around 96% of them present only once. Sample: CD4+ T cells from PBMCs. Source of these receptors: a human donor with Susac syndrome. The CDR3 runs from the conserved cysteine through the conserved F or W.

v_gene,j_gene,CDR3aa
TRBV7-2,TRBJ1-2,CASSLGFGQGAYGYTF
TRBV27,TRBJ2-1,CASSPPGLAGSNEQFF
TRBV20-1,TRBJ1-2,CSAFGSPDDGYTF
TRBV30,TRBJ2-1,CAWSGSAHNEQFF
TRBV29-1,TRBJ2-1,CSVLGLAGVNEQFF
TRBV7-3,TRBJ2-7,CASSPVAGGPYEQYF
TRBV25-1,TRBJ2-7,CASSTPAGQGLTYEQYF
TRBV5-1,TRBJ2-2,CASSHDFGELFF
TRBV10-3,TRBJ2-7,CAIGRAYEQYF
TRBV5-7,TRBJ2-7,CASLAYEQYF
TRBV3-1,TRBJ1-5,CASSQDRRGGQPQHF
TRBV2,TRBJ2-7,CASSDRRKPYEQYF
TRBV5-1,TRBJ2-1,CASSLAAVYEQFF
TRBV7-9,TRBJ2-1,CASSPPGAGEQFF
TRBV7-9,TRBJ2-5,CASSPAGLAAETQYF
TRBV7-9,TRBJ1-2,CASSSGDGKENYGYTF
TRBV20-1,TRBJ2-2,CSVRGKDGELFF
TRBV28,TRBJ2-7,CASRGGLAYEQYF
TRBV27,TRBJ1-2,CASSSSTVFGGYTF
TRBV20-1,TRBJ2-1,CSAIGLNNEQFF
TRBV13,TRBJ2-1,CASRSGDSNYNEQFF
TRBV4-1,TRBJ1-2,CASGELGRGNYGYTF
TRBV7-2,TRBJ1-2,CASSARQRNYGYTF
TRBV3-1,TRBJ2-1,CASSQDRGLAGYNEQFF
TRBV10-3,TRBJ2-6,CAISDGTVGNSGANVLTF
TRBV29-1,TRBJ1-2,CSANRAYGYTF
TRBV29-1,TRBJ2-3,CSVGASNTDTQYF
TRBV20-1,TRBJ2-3,CSAILGKQNTDTQYF
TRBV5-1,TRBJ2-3,CASSPPGRTDTQYF
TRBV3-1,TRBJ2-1,CASSPFASGYNEQFF
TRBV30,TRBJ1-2,CAWSKRAGTNYGYTF
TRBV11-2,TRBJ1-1,CASSLTGGQGGAFF
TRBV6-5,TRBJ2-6,CASRIAGANVLTF
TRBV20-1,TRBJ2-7,CSARDPRVNEQYF
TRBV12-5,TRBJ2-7,CASGSGLADQRIHEQYF
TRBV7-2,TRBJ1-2,CASSWDYRAYGYTF
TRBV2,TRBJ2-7,CASGRDTYEQYF
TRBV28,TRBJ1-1,CASTPVRGRTEAFF